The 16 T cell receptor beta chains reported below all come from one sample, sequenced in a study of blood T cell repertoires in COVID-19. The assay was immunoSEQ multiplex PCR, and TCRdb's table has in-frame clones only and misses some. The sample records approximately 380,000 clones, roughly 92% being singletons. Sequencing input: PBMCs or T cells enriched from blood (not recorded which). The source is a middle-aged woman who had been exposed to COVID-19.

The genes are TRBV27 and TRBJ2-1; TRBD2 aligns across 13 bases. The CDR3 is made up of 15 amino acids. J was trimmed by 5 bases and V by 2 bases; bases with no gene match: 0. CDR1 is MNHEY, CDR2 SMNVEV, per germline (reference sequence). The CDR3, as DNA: TGTGCCAGCAGTTTAGGGACTAGCGGGAACAATGAGCAGTTCTTC. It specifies CASSLGTSGNNEQFF.

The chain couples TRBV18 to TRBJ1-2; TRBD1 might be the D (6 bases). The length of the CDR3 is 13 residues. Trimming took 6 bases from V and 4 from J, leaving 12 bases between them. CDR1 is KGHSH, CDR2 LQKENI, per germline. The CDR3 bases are TGTGCCAGCTCGACCGGGACAAGCTATGGCTACACCTTC. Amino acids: CASSTGTSYGYTF.

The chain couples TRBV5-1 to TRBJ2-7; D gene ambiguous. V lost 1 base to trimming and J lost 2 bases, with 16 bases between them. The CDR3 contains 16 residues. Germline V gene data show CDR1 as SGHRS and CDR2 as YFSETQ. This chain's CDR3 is CASSLRQPSTTYEQYF. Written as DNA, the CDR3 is TGCGCCAGCAGCTTGCGCCAGCCCTCTACTACCTACGAGCAGTACTTC.

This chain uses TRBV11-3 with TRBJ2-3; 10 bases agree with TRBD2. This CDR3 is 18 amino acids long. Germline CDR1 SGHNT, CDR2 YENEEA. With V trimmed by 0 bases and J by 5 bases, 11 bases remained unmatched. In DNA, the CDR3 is TGTGCCAGCAGCTTAGATGTGACAGCGGGAGGGCCCAGAGATACGCAGTATTTT. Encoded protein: CASSLDVTAGGPRDTQYF.

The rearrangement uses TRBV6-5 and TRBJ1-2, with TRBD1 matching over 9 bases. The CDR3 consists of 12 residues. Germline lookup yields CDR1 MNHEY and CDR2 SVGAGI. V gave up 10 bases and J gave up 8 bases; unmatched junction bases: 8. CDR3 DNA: TGTGCCATCCGGACAGGGGCCAGGGGCTACACCTTC. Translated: CAIRTGARGYTF.

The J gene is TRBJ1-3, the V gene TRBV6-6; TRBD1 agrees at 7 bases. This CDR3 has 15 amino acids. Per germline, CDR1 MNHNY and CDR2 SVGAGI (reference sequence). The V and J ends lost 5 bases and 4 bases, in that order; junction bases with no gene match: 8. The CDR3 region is CASSQFRDRGNTIYF. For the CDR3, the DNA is TGTGCCAGCAGTCAATTTCGGGACAGAGGAAACACCATATATTTT.

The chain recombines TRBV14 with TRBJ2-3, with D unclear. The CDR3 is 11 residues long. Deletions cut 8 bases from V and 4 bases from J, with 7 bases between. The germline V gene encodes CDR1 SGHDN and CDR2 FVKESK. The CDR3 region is CASGPADTQYF. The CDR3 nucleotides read TGTGCCAGCGGGCCAGCAGATACGCAGTATTTT.

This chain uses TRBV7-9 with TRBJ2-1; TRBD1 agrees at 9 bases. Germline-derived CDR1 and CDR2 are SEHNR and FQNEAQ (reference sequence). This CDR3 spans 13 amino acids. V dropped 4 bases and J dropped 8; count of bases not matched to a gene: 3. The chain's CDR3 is CASSWTGDDEQFF. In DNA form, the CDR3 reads TGTGCCAGCAGCTGGACAGGGGACGATGAGCAGTTCTTC.

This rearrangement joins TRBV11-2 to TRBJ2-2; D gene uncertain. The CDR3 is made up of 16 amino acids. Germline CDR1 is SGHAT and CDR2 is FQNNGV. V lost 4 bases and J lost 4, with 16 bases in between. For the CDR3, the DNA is TGTGCCAGCAGCTCCGATACGACTCGGTTCACCGGGGAGCTGTTTTTT. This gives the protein CASSSDTTRFTGELFF.

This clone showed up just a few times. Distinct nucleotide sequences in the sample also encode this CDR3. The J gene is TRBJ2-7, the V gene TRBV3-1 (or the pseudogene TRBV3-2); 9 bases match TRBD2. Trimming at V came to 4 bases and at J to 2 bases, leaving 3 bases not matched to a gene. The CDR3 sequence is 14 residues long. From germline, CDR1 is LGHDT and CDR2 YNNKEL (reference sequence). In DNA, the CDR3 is TGTGCCAGCAGCCGGCTAGCGGGACCCTACGAGCAGTACTTC. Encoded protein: CASSRLAGPYEQYF.

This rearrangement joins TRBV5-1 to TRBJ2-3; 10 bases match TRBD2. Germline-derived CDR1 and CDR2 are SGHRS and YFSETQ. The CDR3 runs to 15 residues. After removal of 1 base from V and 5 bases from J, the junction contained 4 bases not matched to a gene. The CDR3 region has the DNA TGCGCCAGCAGCTTGTCTAGCGGGGGCAGAGATACGCAGTATTTT. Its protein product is CASSLSSGGRDTQYF.

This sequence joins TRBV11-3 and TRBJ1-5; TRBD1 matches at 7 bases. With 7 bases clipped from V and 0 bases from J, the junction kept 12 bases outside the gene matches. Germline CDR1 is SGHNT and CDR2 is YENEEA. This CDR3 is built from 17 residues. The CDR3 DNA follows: TGTGCCAGCAATTGGACAGGCCAAAGTGATAGCAATCAGCCCCAGCATTTT. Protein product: CASNWTGQSDSNQPQHF.

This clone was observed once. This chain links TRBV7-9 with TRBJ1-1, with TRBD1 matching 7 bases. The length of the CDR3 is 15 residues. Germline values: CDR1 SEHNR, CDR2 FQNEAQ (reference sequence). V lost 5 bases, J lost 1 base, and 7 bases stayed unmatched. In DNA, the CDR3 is TGTGCCAGCAGCCCTAGTAGGGGGCAGAACACTGAAGCTTTCTTT. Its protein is CASSPSRGQNTEAFF.

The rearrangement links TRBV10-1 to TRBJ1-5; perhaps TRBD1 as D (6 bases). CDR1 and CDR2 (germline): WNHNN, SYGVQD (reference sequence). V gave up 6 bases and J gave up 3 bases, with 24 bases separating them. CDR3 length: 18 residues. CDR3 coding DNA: TGCGCCAGCAGGGATGTAGTCGGGGGGGGCGAGGACAATCAGCCCCAGCATTTT. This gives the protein CASRDVVGGGEDNQPQHF.

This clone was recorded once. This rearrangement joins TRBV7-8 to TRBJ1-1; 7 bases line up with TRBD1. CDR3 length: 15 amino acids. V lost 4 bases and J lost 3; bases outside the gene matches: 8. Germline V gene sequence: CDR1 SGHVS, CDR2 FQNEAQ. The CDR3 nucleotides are TGTGCCAGCAGCTCTGAACAGGGGTTGGACACTGAAGCTTTCTTT. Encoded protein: CASSSEQGLDTEAFF.

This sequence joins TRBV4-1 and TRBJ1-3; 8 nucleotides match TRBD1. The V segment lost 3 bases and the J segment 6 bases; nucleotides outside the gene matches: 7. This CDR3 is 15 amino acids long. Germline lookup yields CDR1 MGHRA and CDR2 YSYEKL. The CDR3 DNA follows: TGCGCCAGCAGCCATCCGGGACAGGTCGAAAACACCATATATTTT. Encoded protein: CASSHPGQVENTIYF.